The entry that follows covers one T cell receptor beta chain sequence. What was amplified from RNA transcripts were TCR beta CDR3 regions. The TCR CDR3 was amplified in a first-round RT-PCR using the HTBI primer set. From the multiplex PCR reads, TCRdb called clonotypes with MiXCR, one entry per CDR3 protein. Here the sample spans 480,000 or so distinct CDR3 sequences, 46% being singletons. V gave up 1 base and J gave up 0 bases, with 9 bases separating them. The CDR3 has 15 residues. CDR1 and CDR2 from the germline V gene are WNHNN and SYGVQD (reference sequence). The sample originates from a study of T cells in Graves' hyperthyroidism and ophthalmopathy.

This TCR came from an adult woman with Graves' disease, either hyperthyroidism or ophthalmopathy (not recorded which). The sequenced material came from peripheral blood or thyroid tissue (not recorded which). The J gene is TRBJ2-5, the V gene TRBV10-1; perhaps D is TRBD1 or TRBD2 (5 bases each). The CDR3, as DNA: TGCGCCAGCAGTGAGTTCCCGGGACACCAAGAGACCCAGTACTTC. Translation gives CASSEFPGHQETQYF.